Below, 11 T cell receptor beta chains from the same sample are listed, as sequenced in a study of tumor and adjacent non-tumor tissue in lung cancer. This sample's RNA came from whole unsorted tissue. The normal lung tissue was taken more than 3 cm from the tumor edge. Three rounds of nested PCR, following a modified ARM-PCR protocol, produced the TCRbeta library. MiXCR was run by TCRdb on the multiplex PCR reads, yielding one entry per CDR3 protein. The data show 90,000 to 100,000 distinct CDR3 sequences, 80% seen once. The sample was distant non-tumor lung tissue. These receptor sequences come from a man in his sixties with small cell lung cancer.

This clonotype was observed many times. The CDR3 loop is CAISEFSGGADQETQYF. CDR3 DNA: TGTGCCATCAGTGAGTTTTCGGGGGGAGCGGATCAAGAGACCCAGTACTTC. The chain recombines TRBV10-3 with TRBJ2-5, with 7 bases matching TRBD2. Trimming removed 1 base from V and 2 bases from J; junction bases left unmatched: 10. CDR3 size: 17 residues. Looked up from germline, CDR1 is ENHRY and CDR2 is SYGVKD.

In this sample, this clonotype turned up a few times. This may be a read error, as it is one base from a much larger clone. The genes are TRBV12-3 or TRBV12-4 and TRBJ2-1, with D perhaps being TRBD1 or TRBD2 (5 bases each). The CDR3 is made up of 14 amino acids. The CDR3 DNA follows: TGTGCCAGCAGTTTGAGTGGGACCTACGATGAGCAGTTCTTC. Its protein product is CASSLSGTYDEQFF.

To note about this clonotype: A much larger clonotype is one base distant, so this may be a read error. The genes are TRBV11-2 and TRBJ2-3, with TRBD2 matching 8 bases. This CDR3 has 14 residues. V lost 5 bases to trimming and J lost 7 bases; unmatched junction nucleotides: 8. CDR1 and CDR2 (germline): SGHAT, FQNNGV. This chain's CDR3 is CASSPSGRLNTQYF. The CDR3 region has the DNA TGTGCCAGCAGCCCTAGCGGGCGGTTAAATACGCAGTATTTT.

The count of this clonotype is one. One end of the junction does not line up with germline, which may come from a read error. The chain joins TRBV10-2 to TRBJ2-1; weak D call: TRBD2 (5 bases). This CDR3 has 11 residues. The germline gives CDR1 WSHSY, CDR2 SAAADI. CDR3 protein: CSSGGRDEQFF. CDR3 bases: TGCTCCAGCGGAGGACGCGATGAGCAGTTCTTC.

V gene TRBV11-2 combines with J gene TRBJ2-7; D may be TRBD1 or TRBD2 (5 bases each). The CDR3 contains 14 residues. CDR1 SGHAT and CDR2 FQNNGV come from the germline V gene. CDR3 residues: CASSLNQGPYEHYV. The DNA of the CDR3 is TGTGCTAGCAGCTTGAACCAGGGACCTTATGAGCATTACGTC.

The V and J genes are TRBV10-3 and TRBJ1-2; D ambiguous. From germline, CDR1 is ENHRY and CDR2 SYGVKD. Deletions cut 2 bases from V and 8 bases from J, with 21 bases between. The CDR3 spans 16 residues. The CDR3 sequence is CAISERAGNTAGGYTF. The CDR3 DNA follows: TGTGCCATCAGTGAGAGGGCCGGAAATACTGCGGGGGGCTACACCTTC.

The chain is built from TRBV29-1 and TRBJ2-7, with D perhaps TRBD2 (5 bases). The CDR3 totals 10 residues. Per the germline V gene, CDR1 is SQVTM and CDR2 is ANQGSEA. The CDR3 bases are TGTAGCGTTGCGGGCGACGAGCAGTACGTC. Translating gives CSVAGDEQYV.

This clonotype was detected only once. One junction end does not reproduce the germline sequence, and a read error may be involved. The V gene is TRBV11-2, the J gene TRBJ2-3, with 8 bases aligning to TRBD1. The length of the CDR3 is 14 residues. Per germline, CDR1 SGHAT and CDR2 FQNNGV. The CDR3 sequence is CDNSLVQGADMQYF. The DNA for the CDR3 is TGTGACAACAGCTTAGTTCAGGGGGCAGATATGCAGTATTTT.

About this clonotype: Compared with germline, one end of the junction differs, possibly owing to a read error. The chain uses TRBV6-1 and TRBJ2-1, with 7 bases lining up with TRBD2. Germline assignment: CDR1 MNHNS and CDR2 SASEGT. This CDR3 spans 17 amino acids. CDR3 amino acids: CATLKASGTRNYNEQIF. CDR3 nucleotide sequence: TGTGCCACCTTAAAAGCTAGCGGTACCCGAAACTACAATGAGCAGATCTTC.

Of note for this clonotype: The conserved closing phenylalanine or tryptophan is absent in this CDR3, likely reflecting a read error. The chain employs TRBV6-2 or TRBV6-3 and TRBJ2-7; D call uncertain. CDR1 and CDR2 from the germline V gene are MNHEY and SVGEGT. The CDR3 runs to 14 residues. In DNA, the CDR3 is TGTGCCAGAAGTTACGCCCCCGAGTCCAACGAGCAGTACCTC. This encodes CARSYAPESNEQYL.

A single count supports this clonotype. An end of the junction does not agree with germline; a read error may underlie this. This rearrangement joins TRBV11-2 to TRBJ2-2, with 7 bases identical to TRBD2. The CDR3 covers 14 residues. Germline CDR1 reads SGHAT; CDR2 reads FQNNGV. In DNA form, the CDR3 reads TGTGCCAGCAGCTCAGCGCGGGAGACCTGGGATCTGTTTTTT. This translates into CASSSARETWDLFF.